The 24 T cell receptor beta chains given below trace back to one sample, sequenced in a study of cytomegalovirus exposure and HLA in healthy donors. The PCR ran on 60 Vbeta and 13 Jbeta primers. Repertoires were generated with immunoSEQ multiplex PCR, while TCRdb's copy carries only in-frame clones and drops some. The sample lists some 190,000 clones, around four fifths seen once, with approximately 1.2% in the top ten. Sequenced material: PBMCs. The receptors originated from a boy aged 2-9 years in good health and CMV-seronegative.

The rearrangement joins TRBV4-1 to TRBJ2-7; D is ambiguous. The CDR3 sequence is 15 residues long. Germline V gene data show CDR1 as MGHRA and CDR2 as YSYEKL. Trimming took off 0 bases at V and 0 bases at J, with 9 bases between the two ends. In DNA form, the CDR3 reads TGCGCCAGCAGCCAAGAAGTAACTACCTCCTACGAGCAGTACTTC. This encodes CASSQEVTTSYEQYF.

This chain connects TRBV6-1 to TRBJ1-2; 8 nucleotides match TRBD1. Germline V gene lookup returns CDR1 MNHNS and CDR2 SASEGT. The CDR3 runs 14 residues. The V and J ends lost 9 bases and 3 bases, in that order; junction bases with no gene match: 9. In DNA form, the CDR3 reads TGTGCCAGTTGTTTACAGGGGGGATACTATGGCTACACCTTC. This codes for CASCLQGGYYGYTF.

The genes are TRBV7-3 and TRBJ1-6, with D possibly matching TRBD1 (6 bases). Germline CDR1 SGHTA, CDR2 FQGTGA. The CDR3 is made up of 13 amino acids. The germline V and J ends were trimmed by 6 bases and 4 bases, with 7 bases remaining between them. This chain's CDR3 is CASSTGYNSPLHF. The CDR3 coding sequence is TGTGCCAGCAGTACAGGGTATAATTCACCCCTCCACTTT.

This chain joins TRBV12-5 and TRBJ2-1; maybe TRBD2 (6 bases). Germline CDR1 LGHNT, CDR2 FRNRAP. CDR3 length equals 15 residues. Trimming stripped 3 bases from V and 2 bases from J, with 11 bases between. The DNA for the CDR3 is TGTGCTAGTGGTTTTCAGGCGGGGCCCTACAATGAGCAGTTCTTC. It specifies CASGFQAGPYNEQFF.

Only one count was recorded for this clone. This chain connects TRBV5-1 to TRBJ2-7; 9 nucleotides align to TRBD1. The CDR3 has 18 residues. Trimming removed 0 bases from V and 2 bases from J; junction bases left unmatched: 12. The germline gives CDR1 SGHRS, CDR2 YFSETQ. CDR3 amino acids: CASSLAAPGQGIPYEQYF. The DNA for the CDR3 is TGCGCCAGCAGCTTGGCGGCTCCGGGACAGGGAATTCCCTACGAGCAGTACTTC.

The chain couples TRBV29-1 to TRBJ2-1; D might be TRBD2 (6 bases). V dropped 5 bases and J dropped 6 bases, with 8 bases sitting between them. Germline V gene lookup returns CDR1 SQVTM and CDR2 ANQGSEA. This CDR3 is built from 11 residues. The CDR3 sequence: CSVYGGNEQFF. CDR3 coding DNA: TGCAGCGTTTACGGGGGCAATGAGCAGTTCTTC.

V usage is TRBV12-2 and J usage is TRBJ2-5; the table's D gene call, TRBD1, was not cross checked with the DNA. The J call is doubtful: the DNA matches TRBJ2-7 better. TRBV12-2 is given as a pseudogene. The CDR3 is 15 amino acids. The CDR3 reads CASRSRRDRQYEQYF. The CDR3, as DNA: TGTGCAAGTCGCTCCCGTAGGGACAGGCAATACGAGCAGTACTTC.

The CDR3 DNA follows: TGTGCCAGCAGTGGAGGGACTGCCCATGGTGAGCAGTTCTTC. It translates to CASSGGTAHGEQFF. V usage is TRBV2 and J usage is TRBJ2-1; D is possibly TRBD2 (6 bases). The CDR3 runs to 14 residues. Trimming stripped 4 bases from V and 9 bases from J, with 16 bases between. Germline values: CDR1 SNHLY, CDR2 FYNNEI.

The chain has TRBV4-1 and TRBJ2-7; the D gene is possibly TRBD1 (6 bases). The V end lost 0 bases, the J end lost 2 bases, and 23 bases lay between the germline ends. The CDR3 extends over 19 amino acids. Per the germline V gene, CDR1 is MGHRA and CDR2 is YSYEKL. The CDR3 loop reads CASSQEVAVQGAPAYEQYV. The CDR3 DNA reads as TGCGCCAGCAGCCAAGAAGTCGCCGTACAGGGAGCCCCCGCCTACGAGCAGTACGTC.

This chain links TRBV7-9 with TRBJ1-3; 8 nucleotides align to TRBD1. Germline lookup yields CDR1 SEHNR and CDR2 FQNEAQ (reference sequence). Trimming at V came to 5 bases and at J to 4 bases, leaving 10 bases not matched to a gene. The CDR3 covers 16 residues. CDR3 DNA sequence: TGTGCCAGCAGCCGCCCGACAGGGGCCGAAGGAAACACCATATATTTT. Translating gives CASSRPTGAEGNTIYF. Drawing the rest from reference TRBV7-9 and TRBJ1-3, the complete variable domain is DTGVSQNPRHKITKRGQNVTFRCDPISEHNRLYWYRQTLGQGPEFLTYFQNEAQLEKSRLLSDRFSAERPKGSFSTLEIQRTEQGDSAMYLCASSRPTGAEGNTIYFGEGSWLTVV.

The chain couples TRBV14 to TRBJ2-3, with 14 bases identical to TRBD2. The CDR3 has 19 residues. Looked up from germline, CDR1 is SGHDN and CDR2 is FVKESK. J lost 3 bases, V lost 4 bases, and 12 bases had no gene match. The CDR3 here is CASSPMDPGLAGVTDTQYF. CDR3 in DNA: TGTGCCAGCAGCCCGATGGACCCGGGACTAGCGGGAGTAACAGATACGCAGTATTTT.

The V and J genes are TRBV5-1 and TRBJ2-1, with 13 bases fitting TRBD2. The CDR3 extends over 20 amino acids. Per germline, CDR1 SGHRS and CDR2 YFSETQ. The ends lost 3 bases at V and 3 bases at J; junction bases unmatched: 15. CDR3 in amino acids: CASSSGRRLAGGRDYNEQFF. The CDR3 nucleotides read TGCGCCAGCAGCTCGGGCAGGCGACTAGCGGGGGGCCGTGACTACAATGAGCAGTTCTTC.

The chain recombines TRBV15 with TRBJ2-5; TRBD1 matches 8 bases. The J call could be wrong; TRBJ2-7 is a better fit for the DNA end. CDR1 is LNHNV and CDR2 is YYDKDF in the germline V gene (reference sequence). The CDR3 is 13 residues long. The CDR3 reads CATSWTGFDEQYF. The CDR3 nucleotides are TGTGCCACCAGCTGGACAGGGTTCGACGAGCAGTACTTC.

The chain joins TRBV7-2 to TRBJ2-7; 13 bases align to TRBD2. The CDR3 is made up of 16 amino acids. Trimming removed 3 bases from V and 2 bases from J; junction bases left unmatched: 4. The germline V gene encodes CDR1 SGHTA and CDR2 FQGNSA. CDR3 nucleotide sequence: TGTGCCAGCAGCTTGGGACTAGCGGGGCCTCCCTACGAGCAGTACTTC. It is translated as CASSLGLAGPPYEQYF.

This sequence joins TRBV19 and TRBJ2-1; 8 bases are a match to TRBD2. This CDR3 is built from 15 residues. In germline, CDR1 is LNHDA, CDR2 SQIVND (reference sequence). The trim removed 3 bases at V and 3 bases at J, leaving 4 bases unmatched. Here the CDR3 reads CASSMSGSGYNEQFF. The CDR3 DNA follows: TGTGCCAGTAGTATGAGCGGGAGTGGCTACAATGAGCAGTTCTTC.

This sequence joins TRBV15 and TRBJ2-5; D might be TRBD2 (5 bases). Trimming left V 5 bases short and J 7 bases short, with 14 bases between. CDR1 and CDR2 from the germline V gene are LNHNV and YYDKDF (reference sequence). CDR3 length: 13 residues. In DNA form, the CDR3 reads TGTGCCACCAGCGCGAGGGCTAGCCCGACCCAGTACTTC. This translates into CATSARASPTQYF.

The gene calls are TRBV15 and TRBJ2-7, with TRBD1 matching 8 bases. The germline CDR1 and CDR2 sequences are LNHNV and YYDKDF (reference sequence). The CDR3 extends over 15 amino acids. With V trimmed by 1 base and J by 0 bases, 2 bases remained unmatched. CDR3 sequence: CATSRGTGSSYEQYF. The CDR3 region has the DNA TGTGCCACCAGCAGAGGGACAGGGAGCTCCTACGAGCAGTACTTC.

The chain combines TRBV7-9 with TRBJ2-1; perhaps TRBD1 as D (5 bases). The CDR3 contains 11 residues. V was trimmed by 1 base and J by 12 bases, leaving 7 bases between them. CDR1 and CDR2 from the germline V gene are SEHNR and FQNEAQ (reference sequence). The CDR3 loop reads CASSLGTGQFF. The CDR3 DNA follows: TGTGCCAGCAGCTTAGGCACAGGGCAGTTCTTC. Looking up the rest from reference TRBV7-9 and TRBJ2-1 gives the full variable domain: DTGVSQNPRHKITKRGQNVTFRCDPISEHNRLYWYRQTLGQGPEFLTYFQNEAQLEKSRLLSDRFSAERPKGSFSTLEIQRTEQGDSAMYLCASSLGTGQFFGPGTRLTVL.

The gene calls are TRBV2 and TRBJ1-1; 11 nucleotides line up with TRBD1. This CDR3 spans 16 amino acids. Germline assignment: CDR1 SNHLY and CDR2 FYNNEI. Trimming cost V 7 bases and J 1 base; bases outside gene matches: 8. This chain's CDR3 is CASTRGQGVRNTEAFF. In DNA form, the CDR3 reads TGTGCCAGCACCAGGGGACAGGGGGTTAGGAACACTGAAGCTTTCTTT. Supplemented by reference TRBV2 and TRBJ1-1, the full variable domain reads EPEVTQTPSHQVTQMGQEVILRCVPISNHLYFYWYRQILGQKVEFLVSFYNNEISEKSEIFDDQFSVERPDGSNFTLKIRSTKLEDSAMYFCASTRGQGVRNTEAFFGQGTRLTVV.

The chain couples TRBV2 to TRBJ2-1; 9 nucleotides align to TRBD2. The J segment lost 4 bases and the V segment lost 5 bases, leaving 15 bases of the junction unmatched. Per the germline V gene, CDR1 is SNHLY and CDR2 is FYNNEI. This CDR3 region has 18 residues. CDR3 sequence reads: CASSITYPGLALYNEQFF. CDR3 coding DNA: TGTGCCAGCAGTATAACTTATCCGGGACTAGCATTATACAATGAGCAGTTCTTC.

The chain recombines TRBV11-1 with TRBJ1-2, with TRBD1 matching over 9 bases. Germline V lookup: CDR1 SGHAT, CDR2 FQDESV (reference sequence). After removal of 3 bases from V and 4 bases from J, the junction contained 9 bases not matched to a gene. This CDR3 has 16 residues. CDR3 DNA: TGTGCCAGCAGCTTGGACAGGGGTCTTATCTTCTATGGCTACACCTTC. Amino acid sequence: CASSLDRGLIFYGYTF.

The chain uses TRBV4-3 and TRBJ2-1; TRBD2 might be the D (6 bases). The CDR3 is 15 amino acids. The V and J ends lost 1 base and 4 bases respectively, with 11 bases between them. Germline lookup yields CDR1 LGHNA and CDR2 YSLEER. The CDR3 DNA reads as TGCGCCAGCAGCCAAGGACGGGGGAAATACAATGAGCAGTTCTTC. Protein sequence: CASSQGRGKYNEQFF.

The rearrangement uses TRBV7-2 and TRBJ1-2, with TRBD1 matching over 8 bases. Per germline, CDR1 SGHTA and CDR2 FQGNSA. The CDR3 is 15 residues long. The trim removed 4 bases at V and 4 bases at J, leaving 8 bases unmatched. CDR3 residues: CASSSRTGQAYGYTF. CDR3 bases: TGTGCCAGCAGCTCCAGGACAGGGCAGGCCTATGGCTACACCTTC.

The V call is TRBV5-1, the J call TRBJ2-1; D possibly corresponds to TRBD2 (6 bases). CDR3 length: 15 amino acids. V was pared by 4 bases and J by 1 base, with 12 bases between. Germline CDR1 SGHRS, CDR2 YFSETQ. The CDR3 reads CASSTIAESYNEQFF. Here the CDR3 DNA reads TGCGCCAGCAGCACAATAGCGGAATCCTACAATGAGCAGTTCTTC.